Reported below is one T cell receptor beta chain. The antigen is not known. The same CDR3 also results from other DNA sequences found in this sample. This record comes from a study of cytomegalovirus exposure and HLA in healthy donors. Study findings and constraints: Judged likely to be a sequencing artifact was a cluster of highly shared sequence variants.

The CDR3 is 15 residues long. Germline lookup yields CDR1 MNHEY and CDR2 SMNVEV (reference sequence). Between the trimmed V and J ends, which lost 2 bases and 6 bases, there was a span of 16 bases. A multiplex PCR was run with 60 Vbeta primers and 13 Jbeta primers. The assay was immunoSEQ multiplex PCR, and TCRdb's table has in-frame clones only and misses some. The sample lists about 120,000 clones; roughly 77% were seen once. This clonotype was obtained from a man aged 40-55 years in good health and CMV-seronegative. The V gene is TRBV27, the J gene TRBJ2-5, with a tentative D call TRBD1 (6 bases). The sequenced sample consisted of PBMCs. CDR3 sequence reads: CASSLGQGRTKTQYF. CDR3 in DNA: TGTGCCAGCAGTTTAGGTCAGGGGCGCACAAAGACCCAGTACTTC.